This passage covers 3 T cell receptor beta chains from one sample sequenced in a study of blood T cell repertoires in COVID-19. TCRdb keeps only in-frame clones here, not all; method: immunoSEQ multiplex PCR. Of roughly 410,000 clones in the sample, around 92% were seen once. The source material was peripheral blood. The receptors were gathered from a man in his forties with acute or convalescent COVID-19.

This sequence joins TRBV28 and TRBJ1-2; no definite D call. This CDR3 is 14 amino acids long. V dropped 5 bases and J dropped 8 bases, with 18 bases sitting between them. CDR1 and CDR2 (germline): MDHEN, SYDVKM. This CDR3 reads CASSQVLEHLGYTF. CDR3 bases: TGTGCCAGCAGTCAAGTCCTAGAGCACTTAGGCTACACCTTC.

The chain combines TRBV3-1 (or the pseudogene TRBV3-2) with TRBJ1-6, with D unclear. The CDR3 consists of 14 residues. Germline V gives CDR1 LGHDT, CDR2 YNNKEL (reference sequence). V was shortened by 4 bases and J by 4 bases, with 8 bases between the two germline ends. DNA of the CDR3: TGTGCCAGCAGCCGAGGTGGTTATAATTCACCCCTCCACTTT. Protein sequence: CASSRGGYNSPLHF.

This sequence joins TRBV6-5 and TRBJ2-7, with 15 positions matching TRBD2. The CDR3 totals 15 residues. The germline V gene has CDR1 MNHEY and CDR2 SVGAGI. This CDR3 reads CASGLAGGPSYEQYF. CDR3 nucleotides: TGTGCGAGTGGACTAGCGGGGGGGCCCTCCTACGAGCAGTACTTC.